This is a list of T cell receptor beta chains from one sample in a study of blood T cell repertoires in COVID-19. The protocol was immunoSEQ multiplex PCR, while the TCRdb copy is restricted to in-frame clones and leaves out a portion. Among about 110,000 clones listed, under 95% were seen once. Source material: peripheral blood. The receptor source for this set is a woman aged 25 to 45 with acute or convalescent COVID-19. Each CDR3 is given with its conserved first and last residue. Each record gives: V gene, D gene, J gene, clone size, CDR3 DNA, CDR3 protein. A D gene is named only where the DNA matches it firmly. Size is stated for part of the rows, as once, few or many counts, or as a class when the clone is expanded.

>TRBV6-5|.|TRBJ1-4|.
TGTGCCAGCCAACAGGGATTTAATGAAAAACTGTTTTTT
CASQQGFNEKLFF
>TRBV9|.|TRBJ1-2|.
TGTGCCAGCACCCTCTCCGGGCAGGGTACACCCTCTGGCTACACCTTC
CASTLSGQGTPSGYTF
>TRBV7-3|.|TRBJ2-1|.
TGTGCCAGCAGCCTAGGACAATGGAATGAGCAGTTCTTC
CASSLGQWNEQFF
>TRBV4-2|TRBD2|TRBJ2-3|few
TGTGCCAGCAGCCAAGTTGGCGGGAGATGGGCAGATACGCAGTATTTT
CASSQVGGRWADTQYF
>TRBV4-2|TRBD2|TRBJ2-1|.
TGTGCCAGCAGCCAAGATCCGGCACTAGCGCTGTACAATGAGCAGTTCTTC
CASSQDPALALYNEQFF
>TRBV6-1|.|TRBJ2-3|.
TGTGCCAGCAGGGACTCTAGCACAGATACGCAGTATTTT
CASRDSSTDTQYF
>TRBV9|.|TRBJ2-7|.
TGTGCCAGCAGCGTAGGGCAAAGGAGCTCCTACGAGCAGTACTTC
CASSVGQRSSYEQYF
>TRBV7-2|.|TRBJ1-1|once
TGTGCCAGCAGCTGGTACGGGGTTAACACTGAAGCTTTCTTT
CASSWYGVNTEAFF
>TRBV19|.|TRBJ2-7|.
TGTGCCAGTAGAGTGACAGGTTATTACGAGCAGTACTTC
CASRVTGYYEQYF
>TRBV7-9|.|TRBJ2-3|.
TGTGCCAGCAGCCCACCGGGACTTAAAGACCCTGGGGATACGCAGTATTTT
CASSPPGLKDPGDTQYF
>TRBV10-3|TRBD1|TRBJ1-5|once
TGTGCCATCAGTAACAGGGGAGGACAGCCCCAGCATTTT
CAISNRGGQPQHF
>TRBV7-2|TRBD2|TRBJ2-1|.
TGTGCCAGCAGCTTAGCGAGCGGGATGGTTGAGCAGTTCTTC
CASSLASGMVEQFF
>TRBV5-1|TRBD2|TRBJ2-2|.
TGCGCCAGCAGCTGGGACGCGGGGGGCAAAAACACCGGGGAGCTGTTTTTT
CASSWDAGGKNTGELFF
>TRBV9|TRBD2|TRBJ2-5|.
TGTGCCAGCAGCGATAGTTTAAGCGGGGGGCGGAGTGAGACCCAGTACTTC
CASSDSLSGGRSETQYF
>TRBV28|TRBD1|TRBJ1-3|.
TGTGCCAGCAGTTCCGTCCACCTACTCCGGGACAGGGAAAACTCTGGAAACACCATATATTTT
CASSSVHLLRDRENSGNTIYF
>TRBV6-5|TRBD1|TRBJ2-1|.
TGTGCCAGCAGGGGGACAGTAAGCAATGAGCAGTTCTTC
CASRGTVSNEQFF
>TRBV3-1/TRBV3-2|TRBD2|TRBJ2-1|.
TGTGCCAGCAGCCAAGAACTAGCGGGGGCCCATCCCAGCTCCTACAATGAGCAGTTCTTC
CASSQELAGAHPSSYNEQFF
>TRBV7-2|TRBD1|TRBJ2-5|.
TGTGCCAGCAGCTTAGCAGGGGGCCGGGAGACCCAGTACTTC
CASSLAGGRETQYF
>TRBV28|TRBD1|TRBJ1-5|once
TGTGCCAGCAGTTTAGAACAGGGGAATAGCAATCAGCCCCAGCATTTT
CASSLEQGNSNQPQHF
>TRBV11-2|.|TRBJ1-3|.
TGTGCCAGCAGCTTAACCTCAGCGAGACGAAACACCATATATTTT
CASSLTSARRNTIYF